This T cell receptor beta chain was identified in a study of T-cell memory formation after mild COVID-19. Study details: Largely, TCR clusters stayed within a single donor.

Study-wide results and limits: Within pre-infection memory, some responding clones were found, suggesting cross-reactive memory joined. Clones that shrank (day 15 to 85) were balanced CD4/CD8, whereas later expanders leaned CD4+. Mainly in CM and EM were contracting CD4+ clones; CD8+ were in EMRA.

A single record per CDR3 protein comes from TCRdb applying MiXCR to the 5' RACE reads. The sample carries around 62,000 distinct CDR3 sequences, 25% to 35% recorded once. This clonotype has more than one count but fewer than ten. What it recognizes is unknown. Trimming removed 1 base at V and 2 bases at J, with 15 bases between. The CDR3 consists of 18 residues. From germline, CDR1 is MGHRA and CDR2 YSYEKL. This chain uses TRBV4-1 with TRBJ2-6, with D perhaps assigned TRBD1 or TRBD2 (5 bases each). This TCR was sampled from a man younger than 35 who had mild COVID-19 (a few samples of this study predate the infection). Cell type and time point are not known. The specimen sequenced was PBMCs or a T cell subset sorted from them (not recorded which). The CDR3 DNA reads TGCGCCAGCAGCCAAGCGATGAGGGACCTCCCTGGGGCCAACGTCCTGACTTTC. Its translation: CASSQAMRDLPGANVLTF.